Listed here are 2 T cell receptor beta chains from one sample, sequenced in a study of blood T cell repertoires in COVID-19. Data came from immunoSEQ multiplex PCR; TCRdb stores just in-frame clones and leaves some out. In the table there are roughly 310,000 clones, approximately 90% of which are singletons. The sample consisted of peripheral blood. These receptors were collected from a woman aged 45-60 years with active or convalescent COVID-19.

The chain has TRBV3-1 (or the pseudogene TRBV3-2) and TRBJ1-1, with no clear D. Between the trimmed V and J ends, which lost 4 bases and 1 base, there was a span of 4 bases. Germline lookup yields CDR1 LGHDT and CDR2 YNNKEL (reference sequence). This CDR3 is built from 12 residues. CDR3 amino acids: CASSPQNTEAFF. DNA of the CDR3: TGTGCCAGCAGCCCACAGAACACTGAAGCTTTCTTT.

This clone has just one count. The identical CDR3 is also encoded by other nucleotide sequences in the sample. V and J are TRBV15 and TRBJ1-1, with 8 bases identical to TRBD1. V trimming: 0 bases; J trimming: 5 bases; junction bases outside the gene matches: 5. This CDR3 spans 15 amino acids. From germline, CDR1 is LNHNV and CDR2 YYDKDF (reference sequence). The CDR3 nucleotides are TGTGCCACCAGCAGAGACAGGGGGCGAGCGACTGAAGCTTTCTTT. Translation: CATSRDRGRATEAFF.